Each of the 27 T cell receptor beta chains below was sequenced from the same sample in a study of regulatory T cells in long-lasting Graves disease. Library construction for TCR beta used iRepertoire HTBI primers and Arm-PCR of CDR3 regions. TCRdb re-derived calls from the multiplex PCR reads in MiXCR, one entry per CDR3 protein. The profile shows roughly 490,000 distinct CDR3 sequences, around a fifth of them singletons. This sample's time point: persistent/refractory GD, antithyroid drugs over 5 years with positive TRAb. The TCR library was prepared using RNA isolated from PBMCs. The sample in question was peripheral blood mononuclear cells (PBMCs), obtained when the disease was refractory, from a patient treated with antithyroid drugs. The receptors originated from a female donor with Graves disease.

J is TRBJ2-5 and V is TRBV7-9; D is uncertain. The germline gives CDR1 SEHNR, CDR2 FQNEAQ (reference sequence). Trimming took 1 base from V and 5 from J, leaving 14 bases between them. The CDR3 is made up of 15 amino acids. The CDR3 loop is CASSLVGPLGETQYF. CDR3 in DNA: TGTGCCAGCAGCTTAGTTGGACCCTTGGGGGAGACCCAGTACTTC.

This clonotype has ten or more counts. This chain uses TRBV7-2 with TRBJ2-5, with 15 bases matching TRBD2. This CDR3 spans 14 amino acids. J gave up 11 bases and V 3 bases, and 4 bases lay outside the gene matches. Germline CDR1 and CDR2: SGHTA and FQGNSA. In DNA, the CDR3 is TGTGCCAGCAGCTTCGGACTAGCGGGGGGGCGTCAGTACTTC. Translated, it gives CASSFGLAGGRQYF.

The J gene is TRBJ2-1, the V gene TRBV7-2; D ambiguous. V was trimmed by 5 bases and J by 8 bases, leaving 13 bases between them. Germline V gene data show CDR1 as SGHTA and CDR2 as FQGNSA. The CDR3 sequence is 13 residues long. CDR3: CASSLPFSDEQFF. The DNA for the CDR3 is TGTGCCAGCAGCCTACCCTTTTCGGATGAGCAGTTCTTC.

The chain joins TRBV11-2 to TRBJ1-3; D uncertain. Trimming took 1 base from V and 0 from J, leaving 4 bases between them. CDR1 is SGHAT, CDR2 FQNNGV, per germline. CDR3 length: 14 amino acids. CDR3 nucleotide sequence: TGTGCCAGCAGCTTAGTGGACTCTGGAAACACCATATATTTT. Its translation is CASSLVDSGNTIYF.

This clonotype was seen more than once but under ten times. This chain connects TRBV27 to TRBJ1-4, with D maybe TRBD1 (5 bases). The length of the CDR3 is 17 residues. Germline CDR1 and CDR2: MNHEY and SMNVEV (reference sequence). The V and J ends lost 0 bases and 0 bases respectively, with 11 bases between them. The CDR3 sequence: CASSLSPGTATNEKLFF. CDR3 bases: TGTGCCAGCAGTTTATCTCCAGGGACGGCAACTAATGAAAAACTGTTTTTT.

The table lists this clonotype with a few counts. V is TRBV7-8 and J is TRBJ2-4, with D perhaps matching TRBD1 (5 bases). This CDR3 has 14 residues. Germline lookup yields CDR1 SGHVS and CDR2 FQNEAQ. V was shortened by 3 bases and J by 7 bases, with 13 bases between the two germline ends. The CDR3 region is CASSFGQGMNIQYF. The CDR3 nucleotides read TGTGCCAGCAGCTTTGGTCAGGGAATGAACATTCAGTACTTC.

Turning to this clonotype: A junction end diverges from the germline sequence, so it may reflect a read error. This chain connects TRBV27 to TRBJ2-2; either TRBD1 or TRBD2 may fit D (5 bases each). Germline CDR1 is MNHEY and CDR2 is SMNVEV (reference sequence). The CDR3 consists of 12 residues. The CDR3 reads CAGSLWGSGLFF. DNA of the CDR3: TGTGCCGGCAGTTTATGGGGGAGTGGGCTGTTTTTT.

Notes on this clonotype: It may be a read error: a sequence one base away is much more abundant. V is TRBV6-1 and J is TRBJ1-1; D gene unclear. Germline CDR1 MNHNS, CDR2 SASEGT. The CDR3 sequence is 14 residues long. Trimming removed 5 bases from V and 3 bases from J, with 13 bases in between. CDR3 sequence: CASSYQLMDTEAFF. Written as DNA, the CDR3 is TGTGCCAGCAGTTACCAGCTTATGGACACTGAAGCTTTCTTT.

This clonotype has at least ten counts. The chain carries TRBV11-2 and TRBJ2-7; 7 bases are shared with TRBD1. Per the germline V gene, CDR1 is SGHAT and CDR2 is FQNNGV. V was clipped by 4 bases and J by 2 bases; unmatched bases: 5. The CDR3 runs 14 residues. The DNA of the CDR3 is TGTGCCAGCAGCTGGGATGGACAGGCCTACGAGCAGTACTTC. Translating gives CASSWDGQAYEQYF.

V and J are TRBV19 and TRBJ1-2; D is unresolved. V was trimmed by 7 bases and J by 2 bases, leaving 11 bases between them. The CDR3 totals 13 residues. The germline gives CDR1 LNHDA, CDR2 SQIVND (reference sequence). The CDR3 reads CASNTWENYGYTF. The CDR3 bases are TGTGCCAGTAATACCTGGGAGAACTATGGCTACACCTTC. The full variable domain, in which reference TRBV19 and TRBJ1-2 provide the parts outside the CDR3, is DGGITQSPKYLFRKEGQNVTLSCEQNLNHDAMYWYRQDPGQGLRLIYYSQIVNDFQKGDIAEGYSVSREKKESFPLTVTSAQKNPTAFYLCASNTWENYGYTFGSGTRLTVV.

This chain uses TRBV9 with TRBJ2-2; D is possibly TRBD1 or TRBD2 (5 bases each). Per germline, CDR1 SGDLS and CDR2 YYNGEE. The CDR3 spans 14 residues. V was cut by 3 bases and J by 6 bases, with 12 bases left in between. The CDR3: CASSALQGAGELFF. The CDR3, as DNA: TGTGCCAGCAGCGCGCTCCAGGGAGCCGGGGAGCTGTTTTTT.

This clonotype was counted at least ten times. This chain connects TRBV27 to TRBJ2-5; the match to TRBD2 covers 10 bases. The CDR3 contains 14 residues. The germline V gene encodes CDR1 MNHEY and CDR2 SMNVEV (reference sequence). J gave up 4 bases and V 9 bases, and 8 bases lay outside the gene matches. CDR3 sequence reads: CASHPSGRGETQYF. As DNA, the CDR3 is TGTGCCAGTCATCCTAGCGGGAGAGGAGAGACCCAGTACTTC.

This clonotype was counted at least ten times. This rearrangement joins TRBV2 to TRBJ1-5; a weak D match, TRBD1 (5 bases). V lost 3 bases, J lost 1 base, and 10 bases lay in between. Germline loops: CDR1 SNHLY, CDR2 FYNNEI. The CDR3 is made up of 15 amino acids. This CDR3 is CASSERQRSNQPQHF. CDR3 sequence (DNA): TGTGCCAGCAGTGAGCGACAGAGGAGCAATCAGCCCCAGCATTTT.

J is TRBJ1-5 and V is TRBV3-1; TRBD1 might be the D (5 bases). CDR1 is LGHDT, CDR2 YNNKEL, per germline (reference sequence). The CDR3 extends over 15 amino acids. Trimming left V 0 bases short and J 6 bases short, with 12 bases between. The CDR3 loop reads CASSQDARGGQPQHF. The CDR3 coding sequence is TGTGCCAGCAGCCAAGATGCTCGGGGCGGTCAGCCCCAGCATTTT.

The V and J genes are TRBV5-1 and TRBJ1-2, with 7 nucleotides matching TRBD1. Germline CDR1 reads SGHRS; CDR2 reads YFSETQ. CDR3 length: 15 amino acids. V was clipped by 2 bases and J by 2 bases; unmatched bases: 6. CDR3 coding DNA: TGCGCCAGCAGCTTCCGGGACAGCAAAAACTATGGCTACACCTTC. Translated, it gives CASSFRDSKNYGYTF.

This clonotype was counted a few times. The rearrangement links TRBV20-1 to TRBJ2-5; 7 bases fit TRBD2. Looked up from germline, CDR1 is DFQATT and CDR2 is SNEGSKA (reference sequence). The CDR3 extends over 16 amino acids. V dropped 6 bases and J dropped 0; count of bases not matched to a gene: 13. CDR3 DNA: TGCAGTGCCAGACCCGTTTCACTAGCGCACCAAGAGACCCAGTACTTC. Residues: CSARPVSLAHQETQYF.

V usage is TRBV19 and J usage is TRBJ1-1, with 8 bases fitting TRBD1. The CDR3 sequence is 14 residues long. The trim removed 3 bases at V and 4 bases at J, leaving 4 bases unmatched. CDR1 is LNHDA, CDR2 SQIVND, per germline (reference sequence). The CDR3 DNA sequence: TGTGCCAGTAGTATGGTACAGGGGGTCACTGAAGCTTTCTTT. It yields the protein CASSMVQGVTEAFF.

V and J are TRBV11-3 and TRBJ2-2; the match to TRBD1 covers 8 bases. The CDR3 loop spans 16 amino acids. Germline assignment: CDR1 SGHNT and CDR2 YENEEA. Germline trimming cut 5 bases from V and 6 bases from J; bases unmatched to any gene: 11. This CDR3 reads CASSHTRTGTPGELFF. CDR3 coding DNA: TGTGCCAGCAGCCACACGAGGACAGGGACTCCCGGGGAGCTGTTTTTT.

This clonotype was counted many times. The chain has TRBV29-1 and TRBJ1-2; D remains unclear. V was trimmed by 6 bases and J by 7 bases, leaving 15 bases between them. Germline lookup yields CDR1 SQVTM and CDR2 ANQGSEA. This CDR3 is built from 12 residues. This CDR3 is CSVEGPAGGYTF. CDR3 DNA sequence: TGCAGCGTGGAGGGCCCTGCCGGTGGCTACACCTTC.

The V and J genes are TRBV5-6 and TRBJ1-1, with D hard to call. The V gene lost 2 bases and the J gene lost 1 base, with 18 bases spanning the gap. There are 17 residues in the CDR3. CDR1 and CDR2 from the germline V gene are SGHDT and YYEEEE. CDR3 loop: CASSFVTSLIPNTEAFF. The CDR3 bases are TGTGCCAGCAGCTTCGTCACCTCACTGATACCGAACACTGAAGCTTTCTTT.

The chain carries TRBV5-5 and TRBJ1-2; D remains ambiguous. Looked up from germline, CDR1 is SGHKS and CDR2 is YYEKEE (reference sequence). The CDR3 is made up of 14 amino acids. Trimming removed 0 bases from V and 6 bases from J, with 12 bases in between. The CDR3 region is CASSLVMASDGYTF. For the CDR3, the DNA is TGTGCCAGCAGCTTGGTGATGGCTTCGGATGGCTACACCTTC. Full variable domain (outside the CDR3, taken from reference TRBV5-5 and TRBJ1-2): DAGVTQSPTHLIKTRGQQVTLRCSPISGHKSVSWYQQVLGQGPQFIFQYYEKEERGRGNFPDRFSARQFPNYSSELNVNALLLGDSALYLCASSLVMASDGYTFGSGTRLTVV.

The CDR3 region is CASSNLWTSGSYNEQFF. CDR3 nucleotides: TGTGCCAGTAGCAACCTTTGGACTAGCGGGAGTTACAATGAGCAGTTCTTC. The rearrangement uses TRBV19 and TRBJ2-1, with 13 bases identical to TRBD2. Looked up from germline, CDR1 is LNHDA and CDR2 is SQIVND (reference sequence). The CDR3 contains 17 residues. The trim removed 6 bases at V and 4 bases at J, leaving 9 bases unmatched. The whole variable domain, remainder taken from reference TRBV19 and TRBJ2-1, is DGGITQSPKYLFRKEGQNVTLSCEQNLNHDAMYWYRQDPGQGLRLIYYSQIVNDFQKGDIAEGYSVSREKKESFPLTVTSAQKNPTAFYLCASSNLWTSGSYNEQFFGPGTRLTVL.

This chain's CDR3 is CASSLEGTRGDEQFF. The CDR3 DNA reads as TGTGCCAGCAGCTTAGAAGGAACCCGAGGAGATGAGCAGTTCTTC. The rearrangement joins TRBV7-2 to TRBJ2-1, with unresolved D. CDR1 and CDR2 (germline): SGHTA, FQGNSA. Trimming left V 1 base short and J 8 bases short, with 15 bases between. CDR3 size: 15 residues.

DNA of the CDR3: TGTGCCAGCAGCAGGGGCGGGGGACAGAGGAAAGAGACCCAGTACTTC. This encodes CASSRGGGQRKETQYF. The chain joins TRBV7-2 to TRBJ2-5, with D perhaps matching TRBD1 or TRBD2 (7 bases each). Trimming pared 5 bases from V and 3 bases from J, leaving 19 bases between. CDR3 length: 16 residues. Per the germline V gene, CDR1 is SGHTA and CDR2 is FQGNSA.

V and J are TRBV2 and TRBJ2-7; D uncertain. The CDR3 consists of 11 residues. V was shortened by 7 bases and J by 4 bases, with 8 bases between the two germline ends. The germline V gene has CDR1 SNHLY and CDR2 FYNNEI. The CDR3 nucleotides read TGTGCCAGCACTATCAAGTACGAGCAGTACTTC. Protein: CASTIKYEQYF.

The V call is TRBV30, the J call TRBJ1-1; D is unclear. There are 14 residues in the CDR3. Per the germline V gene, CDR1 is GTSNPN and CDR2 is SVGIG (reference sequence). Trimming cost V 3 bases and J 6 bases, with 17 bases left between them. The DNA for the CDR3 is TGTGCCTGGAGCATGGGCCCCCCGAAGGCTGAAGCTTTCTTT. This translates into CAWSMGPPKAEAFF.

This clonotype was picked up a small number of times. The chain joins TRBV7-3 to TRBJ1-3; 7 nucleotides match TRBD1. Looked up from germline, CDR1 is SGHTA and CDR2 is FQGTGA. There are 15 residues in the CDR3. V gave up 3 bases and J gave up 2 bases; unmatched junction bases: 4. In DNA, the CDR3 is TGTGCCAGCAGCTTCAGGGGGGCAGCTGGAAACACCATATATTTT. It yields the protein CASSFRGAAGNTIYF.